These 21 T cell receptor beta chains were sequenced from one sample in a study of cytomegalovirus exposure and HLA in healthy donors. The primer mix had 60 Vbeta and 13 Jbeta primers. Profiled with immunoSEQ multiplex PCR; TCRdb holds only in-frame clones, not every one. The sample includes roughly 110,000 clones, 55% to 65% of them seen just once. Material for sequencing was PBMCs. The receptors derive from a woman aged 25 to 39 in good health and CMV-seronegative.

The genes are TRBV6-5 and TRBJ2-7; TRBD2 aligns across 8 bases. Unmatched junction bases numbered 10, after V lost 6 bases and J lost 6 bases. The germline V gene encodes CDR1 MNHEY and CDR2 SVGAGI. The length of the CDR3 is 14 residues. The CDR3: CASSLRGTSGEQYF. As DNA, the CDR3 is TGTGCCAGCAGCTTACGTGGGACTAGTGGCGAGCAGTACTTC.

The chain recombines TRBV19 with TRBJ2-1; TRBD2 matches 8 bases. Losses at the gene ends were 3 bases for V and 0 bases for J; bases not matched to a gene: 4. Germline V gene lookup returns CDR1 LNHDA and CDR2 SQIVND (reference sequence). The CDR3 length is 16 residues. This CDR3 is CASSIWSGSSYNEQFF. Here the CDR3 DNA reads TGTGCCAGTAGTATTTGGAGCGGGAGCTCCTACAATGAGCAGTTCTTC.

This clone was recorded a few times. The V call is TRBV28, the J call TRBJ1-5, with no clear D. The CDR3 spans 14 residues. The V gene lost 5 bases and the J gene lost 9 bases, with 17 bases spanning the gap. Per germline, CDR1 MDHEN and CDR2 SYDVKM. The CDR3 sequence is CASSQVHVSGPQHF. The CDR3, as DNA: TGTGCCAGCAGTCAAGTACACGTCAGTGGGCCCCAGCATTTT.

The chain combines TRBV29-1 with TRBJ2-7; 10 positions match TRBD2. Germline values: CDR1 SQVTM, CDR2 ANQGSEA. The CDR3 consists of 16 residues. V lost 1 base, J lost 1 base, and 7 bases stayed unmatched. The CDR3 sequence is CSVEVGLAGGSYEQYF. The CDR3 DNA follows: TGCAGCGTTGAAGTCGGATTAGCGGGAGGTTCCTACGAGCAGTACTTC.

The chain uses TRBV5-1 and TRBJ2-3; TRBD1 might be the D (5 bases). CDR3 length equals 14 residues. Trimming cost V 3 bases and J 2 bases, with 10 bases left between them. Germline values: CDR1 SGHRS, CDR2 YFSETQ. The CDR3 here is CASSSRQITDTQYF. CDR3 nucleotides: TGCGCCAGCAGCTCGAGACAGATCACAGATACGCAGTATTTT.

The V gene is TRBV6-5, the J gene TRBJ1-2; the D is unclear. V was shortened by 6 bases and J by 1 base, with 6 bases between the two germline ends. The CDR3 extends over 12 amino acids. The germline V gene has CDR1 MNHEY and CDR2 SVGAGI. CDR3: CASRGDNYGYTF. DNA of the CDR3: TGTGCCAGCAGGGGCGATAACTATGGCTACACCTTC.

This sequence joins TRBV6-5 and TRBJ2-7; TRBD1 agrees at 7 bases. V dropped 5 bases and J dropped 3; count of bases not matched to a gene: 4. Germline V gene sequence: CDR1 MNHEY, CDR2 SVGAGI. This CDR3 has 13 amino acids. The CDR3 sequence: CASSRGQVYEQYF. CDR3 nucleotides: TGTGCCAGCAGTCGCGGACAGGTCTACGAGCAGTACTTC.

The CDR3 DNA sequence: TGTGCCAGCAGTCCACCCGTGGCGGGAGTGTCGTACGAGCAGTACTTC. This translates into CASSPPVAGVSYEQYF. V gene TRBV28 combines with J gene TRBJ2-7, with 7 bases identical to TRBD2. This CDR3 has 16 amino acids. The germline CDR1 and CDR2 sequences are MDHEN and SYDVKM. V dropped 5 bases and J dropped 4; count of bases not matched to a gene: 14.

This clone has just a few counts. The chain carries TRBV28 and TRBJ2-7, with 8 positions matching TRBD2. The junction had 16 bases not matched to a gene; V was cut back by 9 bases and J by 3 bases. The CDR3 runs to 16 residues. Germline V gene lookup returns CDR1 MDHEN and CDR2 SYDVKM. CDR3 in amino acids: CASPFSLQRESYEQYF. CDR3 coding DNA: TGTGCCAGTCCTTTTAGCCTCCAGCGGGAGAGCTACGAGCAGTACTTC.

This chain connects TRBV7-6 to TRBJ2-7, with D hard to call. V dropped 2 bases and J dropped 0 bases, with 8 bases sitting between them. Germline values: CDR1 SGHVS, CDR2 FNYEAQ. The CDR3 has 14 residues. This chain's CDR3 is CASSLSYSSYEQYF. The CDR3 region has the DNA TGTGCCAGCAGCTTATCCTACAGCTCCTACGAGCAGTACTTC.

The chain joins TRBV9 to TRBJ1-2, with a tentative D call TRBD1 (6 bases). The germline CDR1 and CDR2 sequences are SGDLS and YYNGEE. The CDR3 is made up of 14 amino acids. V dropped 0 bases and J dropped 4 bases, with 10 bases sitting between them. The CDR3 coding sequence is TGTGCCAGCAGCGTAGATCCAGGGGCCTATGGCTACACCTTC. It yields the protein CASSVDPGAYGYTF.

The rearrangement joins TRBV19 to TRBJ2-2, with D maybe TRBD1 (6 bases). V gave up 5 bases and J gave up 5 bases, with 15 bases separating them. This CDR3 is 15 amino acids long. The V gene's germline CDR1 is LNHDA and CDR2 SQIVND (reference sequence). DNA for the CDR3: TGTGCCAGTAGTCCTCCCGGACAGCTAACCGGGGAGCTGTTTTTT. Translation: CASSPPGQLTGELFF.

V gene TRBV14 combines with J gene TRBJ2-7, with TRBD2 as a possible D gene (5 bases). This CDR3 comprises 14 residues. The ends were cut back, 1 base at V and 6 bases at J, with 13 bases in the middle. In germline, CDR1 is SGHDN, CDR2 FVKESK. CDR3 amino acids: CASSQARVWGEQYF. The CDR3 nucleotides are TGTGCCAGCAGCCAAGCGAGGGTCTGGGGCGAGCAGTACTTC.

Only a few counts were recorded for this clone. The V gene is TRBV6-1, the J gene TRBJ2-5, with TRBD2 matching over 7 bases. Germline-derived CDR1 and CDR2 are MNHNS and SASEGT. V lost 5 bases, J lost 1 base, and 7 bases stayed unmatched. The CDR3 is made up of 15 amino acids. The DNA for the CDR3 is TGTGCCAGCAGTCCGCAACCTAGCGGCCAAGAGACCCAGTACTTC. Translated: CASSPQPSGQETQYF.

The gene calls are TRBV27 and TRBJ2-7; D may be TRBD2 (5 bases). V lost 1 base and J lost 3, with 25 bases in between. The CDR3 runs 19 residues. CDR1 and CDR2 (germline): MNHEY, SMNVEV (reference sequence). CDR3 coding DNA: TGTGCCAGCAGTTTATATTCGGGCCCCGTTGGACTTAGGAGCTACGAGCAGTACTTC. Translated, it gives CASSLYSGPVGLRSYEQYF.

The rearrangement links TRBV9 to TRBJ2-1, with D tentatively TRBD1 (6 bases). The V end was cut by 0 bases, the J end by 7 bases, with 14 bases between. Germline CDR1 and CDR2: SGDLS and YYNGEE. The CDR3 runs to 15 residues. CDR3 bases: TGTGCCAGCAGCGTAGGACAGGCTATGGGAAATGAGCAGTTCTTC. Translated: CASSVGQAMGNEQFF.

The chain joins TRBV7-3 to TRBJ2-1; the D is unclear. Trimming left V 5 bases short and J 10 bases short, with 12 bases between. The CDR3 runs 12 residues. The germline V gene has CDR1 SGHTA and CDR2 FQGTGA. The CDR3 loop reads CASSINRGEQFF. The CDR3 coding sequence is TGTGCCAGCAGCATCAATAGAGGCGAGCAGTTCTTC.

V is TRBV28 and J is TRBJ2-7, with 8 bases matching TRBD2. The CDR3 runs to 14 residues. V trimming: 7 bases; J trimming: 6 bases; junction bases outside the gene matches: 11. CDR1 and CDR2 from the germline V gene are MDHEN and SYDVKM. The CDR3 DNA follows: TGTGCCAGCAAGTATGATGAACGGGGGGGCGAGCAGTACTTC. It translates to CASKYDERGGEQYF.

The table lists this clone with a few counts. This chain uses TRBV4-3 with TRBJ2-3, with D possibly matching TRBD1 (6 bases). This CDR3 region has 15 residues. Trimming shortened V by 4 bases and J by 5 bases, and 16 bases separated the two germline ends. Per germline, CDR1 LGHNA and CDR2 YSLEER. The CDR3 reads CASSLTGLGGDTQYF. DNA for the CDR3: TGCGCCAGCAGCCTTACAGGGCTAGGGGGAGATACGCAGTATTTT.

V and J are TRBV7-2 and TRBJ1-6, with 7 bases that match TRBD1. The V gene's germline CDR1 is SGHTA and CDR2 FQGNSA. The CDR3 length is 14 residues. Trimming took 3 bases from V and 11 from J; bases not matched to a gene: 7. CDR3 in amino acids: CASSFDRVGTPLHF. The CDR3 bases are TGTGCCAGCAGCTTCGACAGGGTTGGGACACCCCTCCACTTT.

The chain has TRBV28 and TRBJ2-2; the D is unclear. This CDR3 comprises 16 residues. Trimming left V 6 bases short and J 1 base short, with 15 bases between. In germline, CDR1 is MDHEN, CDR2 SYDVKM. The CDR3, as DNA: TGTGCCAGCAGCCGATACCGACACCTGAACACCGGGGAGCTGTTTTTT. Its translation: CASSRYRHLNTGELFF.